This TCR beta chain was captured in a study of T cell repertoires in ileal Crohn's disease. Study overall: Under 40% were active smokers at surgery; median disease duration was roughly eight years.

With 0 bases removed from V and 0 bases from J, the gap between germline ends came to 13 bases. CDR1 and CDR2 (germline): SGHRS, YFSETQ. This CDR3 spans 17 amino acids. Assay used: immunoSEQ multiplex PCR; TCRdb lists only in-frame clones, some missing. The sample lists about 18,000 clones; roughly three quarters were seen once. The time point is: inflamed ileum from the surgical specimen. Sequences were obtained from ileal tissue. The chain couples TRBV5-1 to TRBJ2-1; possible D gene TRBD2, 7 bases. The TCR comes from an adult with Crohn's disease. As DNA, the CDR3 is TGCGCCAGCAGCTTGGCACCGGGGGGCCCCTCCTACAATGAGCAGTTCTTC. Protein: CASSLAPGGPSYNEQFF.